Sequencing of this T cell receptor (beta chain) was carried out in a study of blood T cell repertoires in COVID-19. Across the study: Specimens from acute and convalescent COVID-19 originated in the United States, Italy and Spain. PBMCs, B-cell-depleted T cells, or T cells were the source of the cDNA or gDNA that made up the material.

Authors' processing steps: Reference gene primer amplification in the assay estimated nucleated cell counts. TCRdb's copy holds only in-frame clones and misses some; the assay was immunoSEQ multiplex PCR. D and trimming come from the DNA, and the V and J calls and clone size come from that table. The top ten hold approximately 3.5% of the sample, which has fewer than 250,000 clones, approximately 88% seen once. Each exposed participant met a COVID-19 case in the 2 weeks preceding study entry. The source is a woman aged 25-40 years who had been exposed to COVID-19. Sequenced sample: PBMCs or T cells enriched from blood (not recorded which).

The CDR3 reads CATWLEPPTLYYGYTF. CDR3 nucleotides: TGTGCCACCTGGTTGGAGCCGCCCACCCTTTACTATGGCTACACCTTC. This chain uses TRBV24-1 with TRBJ1-2; D gene unclear. The CDR3 totals 16 residues. V gave up 9 bases and J gave up 3 bases, with 22 bases separating them. Germline values: CDR1 KGHDR, CDR2 SFDVKD.